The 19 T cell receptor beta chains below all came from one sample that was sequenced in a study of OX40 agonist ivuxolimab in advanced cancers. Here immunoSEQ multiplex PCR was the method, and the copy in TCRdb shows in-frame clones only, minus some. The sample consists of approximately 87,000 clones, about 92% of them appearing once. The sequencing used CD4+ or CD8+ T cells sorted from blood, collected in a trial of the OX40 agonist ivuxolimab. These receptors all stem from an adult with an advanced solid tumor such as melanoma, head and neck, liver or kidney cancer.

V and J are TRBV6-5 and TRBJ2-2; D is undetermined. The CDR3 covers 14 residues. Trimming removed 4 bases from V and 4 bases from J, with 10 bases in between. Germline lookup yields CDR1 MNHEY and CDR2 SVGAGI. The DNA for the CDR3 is TGTGCCAGCAGTTTAGGATCGAGCACCGGGGAGCTGTTTTTT. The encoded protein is CASSLGSSTGELFF.

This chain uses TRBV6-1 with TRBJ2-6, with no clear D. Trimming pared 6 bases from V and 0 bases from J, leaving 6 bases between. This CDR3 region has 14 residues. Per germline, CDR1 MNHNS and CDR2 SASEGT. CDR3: CASSKPSGANVLTF. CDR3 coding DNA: TGTGCCAGCAGCAAGCCCTCTGGGGCCAACGTCCTGACTTTC.

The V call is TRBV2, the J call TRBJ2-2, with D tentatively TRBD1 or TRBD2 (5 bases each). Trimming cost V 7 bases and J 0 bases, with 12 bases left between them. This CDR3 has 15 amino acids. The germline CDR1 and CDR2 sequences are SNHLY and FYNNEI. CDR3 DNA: TGTGCCAGCAAAATTGGGGGAACGAACACCGGGGAGCTGTTTTTT. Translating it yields CASKIGGTNTGELFF. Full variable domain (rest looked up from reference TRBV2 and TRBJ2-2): EPEVTQTPSHQVTQMGQEVILRCVPISNHLYFYWYRQILGQKVEFLVSFYNNEISEKSEIFDDQFSVERPDGSNFTLKIRSTKLEDSAMYFCASKIGGTNTGELFFGEGSRLTVL.

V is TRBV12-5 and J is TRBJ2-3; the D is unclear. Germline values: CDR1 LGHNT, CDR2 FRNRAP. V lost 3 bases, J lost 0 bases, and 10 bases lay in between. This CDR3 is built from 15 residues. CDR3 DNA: TGTGCTAGTGGTTTTTTAACTACTAGCACAGATACGCAGTATTTT. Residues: CASGFLTTSTDTQYF. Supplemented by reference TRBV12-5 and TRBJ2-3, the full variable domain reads DARVTQTPRHKVTEMGQEVTMRCQPILGHNTVFWYRQTMMQGLELLAYFRNRAPLDDSGMPKDRFSAEMPDATLATLKIQPSEPRDSAVYFCASGFLTTSTDTQYFGPGTRLTVL.

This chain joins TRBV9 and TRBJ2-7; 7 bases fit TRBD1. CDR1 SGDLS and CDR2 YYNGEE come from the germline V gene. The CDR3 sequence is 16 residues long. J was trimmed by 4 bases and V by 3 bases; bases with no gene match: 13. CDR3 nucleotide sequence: TGTGCCAGCAGCGATAAGAGACAGGGAAGATTATACGAGCAGTACTTC. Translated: CASSDKRQGRLYEQYF.

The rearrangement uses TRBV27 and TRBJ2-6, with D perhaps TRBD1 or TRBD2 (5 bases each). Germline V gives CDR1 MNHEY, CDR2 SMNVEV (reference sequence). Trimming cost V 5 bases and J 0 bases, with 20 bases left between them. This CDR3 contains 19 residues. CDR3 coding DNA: TGTGCCAGCAGTCTTCGAGGGACCTCCCTCCACTCTGGGGCCAACGTCCTGACTTTC. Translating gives CASSLRGTSLHSGANVLTF.

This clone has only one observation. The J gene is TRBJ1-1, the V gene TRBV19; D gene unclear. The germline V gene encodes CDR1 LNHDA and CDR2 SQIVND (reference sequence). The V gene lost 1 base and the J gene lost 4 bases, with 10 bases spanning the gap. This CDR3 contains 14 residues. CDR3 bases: TGTGCCAGTAGTATAGGGGCGGTGGGCACTGAAGCTTTCTTT. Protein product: CASSIGAVGTEAFF.

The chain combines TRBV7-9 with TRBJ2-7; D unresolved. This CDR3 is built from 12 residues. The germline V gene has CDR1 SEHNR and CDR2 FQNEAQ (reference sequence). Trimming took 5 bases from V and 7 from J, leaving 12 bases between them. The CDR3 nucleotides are TGTGCCAGCAGCACCGCCCTGGGGGAGCAGTACTTC. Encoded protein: CASSTALGEQYF.

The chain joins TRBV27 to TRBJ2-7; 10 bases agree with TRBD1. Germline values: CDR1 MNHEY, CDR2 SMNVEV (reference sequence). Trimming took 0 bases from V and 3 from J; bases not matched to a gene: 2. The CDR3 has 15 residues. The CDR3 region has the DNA TGTGCCAGCAGTTTATCCAGGGACAGGGGCTACGAGCAGTACTTC. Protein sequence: CASSLSRDRGYEQYF.

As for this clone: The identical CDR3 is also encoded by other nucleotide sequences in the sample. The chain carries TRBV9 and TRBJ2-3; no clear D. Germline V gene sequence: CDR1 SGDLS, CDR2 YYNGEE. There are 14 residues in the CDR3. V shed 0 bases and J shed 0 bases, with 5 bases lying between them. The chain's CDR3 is CASSVDGSTDTQYF. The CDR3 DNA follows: TGTGCCAGCAGCGTAGATGGAAGCACAGATACGCAGTATTTT.

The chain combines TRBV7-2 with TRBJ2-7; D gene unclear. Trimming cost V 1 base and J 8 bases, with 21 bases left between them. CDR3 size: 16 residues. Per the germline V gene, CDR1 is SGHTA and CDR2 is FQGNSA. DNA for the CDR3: TGTGCCAGCAGCTTAGACCCACCCCTATCGGGTCGCAAGCAGTACTTC. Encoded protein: CASSLDPPLSGRKQYF.

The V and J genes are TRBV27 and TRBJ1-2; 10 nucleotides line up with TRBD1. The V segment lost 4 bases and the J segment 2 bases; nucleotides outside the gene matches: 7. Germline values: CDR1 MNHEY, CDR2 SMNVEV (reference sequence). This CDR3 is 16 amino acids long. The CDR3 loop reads CASSSWTGGINYGYTF. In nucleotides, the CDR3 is TGTGCCAGCAGTTCTTGGACAGGGGGGATCAACTATGGCTACACCTTC.

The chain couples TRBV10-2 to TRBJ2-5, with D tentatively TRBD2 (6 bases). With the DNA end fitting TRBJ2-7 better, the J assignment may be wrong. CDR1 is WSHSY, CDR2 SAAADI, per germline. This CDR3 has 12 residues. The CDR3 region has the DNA TGCGCCAGCAGTGTTAGCGGCTACGAGCAGTACTTC. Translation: CASSVSGYEQYF.

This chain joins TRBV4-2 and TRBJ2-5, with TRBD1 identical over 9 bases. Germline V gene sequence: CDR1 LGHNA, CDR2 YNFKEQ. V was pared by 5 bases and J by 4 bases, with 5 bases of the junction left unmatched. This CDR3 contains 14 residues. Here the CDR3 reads CASSLGQGLETQYF. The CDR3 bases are TGTGCCAGCAGCTTGGGACAGGGCTTAGAGACCCAGTACTTC.

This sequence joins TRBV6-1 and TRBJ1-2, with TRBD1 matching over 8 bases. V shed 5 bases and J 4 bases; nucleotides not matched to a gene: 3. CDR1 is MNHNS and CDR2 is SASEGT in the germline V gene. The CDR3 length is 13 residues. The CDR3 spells CASSSDRVYGYTF. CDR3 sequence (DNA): TGTGCCAGCAGTTCGGACAGGGTCTATGGCTACACCTTC.

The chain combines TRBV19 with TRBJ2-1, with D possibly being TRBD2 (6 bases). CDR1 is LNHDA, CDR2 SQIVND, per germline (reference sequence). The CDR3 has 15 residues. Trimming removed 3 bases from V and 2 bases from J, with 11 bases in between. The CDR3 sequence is CASSMEGSAYNEQFF. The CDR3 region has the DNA TGTGCCAGTAGTATGGAGGGAAGCGCCTACAATGAGCAGTTCTTC.

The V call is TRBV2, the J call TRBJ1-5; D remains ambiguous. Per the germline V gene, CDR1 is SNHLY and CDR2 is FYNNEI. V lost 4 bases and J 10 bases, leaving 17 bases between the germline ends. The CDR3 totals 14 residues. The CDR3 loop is CASSGADGVQPQHF. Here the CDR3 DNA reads TGTGCCAGCAGTGGGGCGGACGGCGTGCAACCCCAGCATTTT. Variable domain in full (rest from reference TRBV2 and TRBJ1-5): EPEVTQTPSHQVTQMGQEVILRCVPISNHLYFYWYRQILGQKVEFLVSFYNNEISEKSEIFDDQFSVERPDGSNFTLKIRSTKLEDSAMYFCASSGADGVQPQHFGDGTRLSIL.

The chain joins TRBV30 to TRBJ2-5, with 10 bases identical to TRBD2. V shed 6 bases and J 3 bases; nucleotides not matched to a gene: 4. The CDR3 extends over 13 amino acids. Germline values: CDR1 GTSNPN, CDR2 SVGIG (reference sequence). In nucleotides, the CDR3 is TGTGCCTGCATCGGACTAGCGGAAGAGACCCAGTACTTC. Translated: CACIGLAEETQYF. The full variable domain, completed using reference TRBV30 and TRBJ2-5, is SQTIHQWPATLVQPVGSPLSLECTVEGTSNPNLYWYRQAAGRGLQLLFYSVGIGQISSEVPQNLSASRPQDRQFILSSKKLLLSDSGFYLCACIGLAEETQYFGPGTRLLVL.

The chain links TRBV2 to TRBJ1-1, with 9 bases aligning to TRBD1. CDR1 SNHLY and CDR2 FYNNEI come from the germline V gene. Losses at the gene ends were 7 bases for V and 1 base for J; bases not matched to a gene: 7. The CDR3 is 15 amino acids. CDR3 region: CASKATGGENTEAFF. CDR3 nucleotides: TGTGCCAGCAAGGCGACAGGGGGTGAGAACACTGAAGCTTTCTTT.